The 18 T cell receptor beta chains below all came from one sample that was sequenced in a study of early T cells in non-severe SARS-CoV-2 infection. MiXCR, run by TCRdb on the 5' RACE reads, gives a single entry per CDR3 protein. The sample lists 20,000 to 25,000 distinct CDR3 sequences, approximately 5% occurring once. Sample: whole blood. All receptors derive from an adult who was a healthcare worker with PCR-confirmed SARS-CoV-2 infection or an uninfected control (not recorded which).

The chain recombines TRBV9 with TRBJ2-3; D gene unclear. V gave up 5 bases and J gave up 1 base, with 8 bases separating them. CDR3 length equals 13 residues. Germline-derived CDR1 and CDR2 are SGDLS and YYNGEE. The CDR3 loop is CASRASGTDTQYF. In DNA form, the CDR3 reads TGTGCCAGCAGAGCCTCCGGCACAGATACGCAGTATTTT.

This chain's CDR3 is CASSQVERNNEQFF. The CDR3 bases are TGTGCCAGCAGCCAAGTTGAACGAAACAATGAGCAGTTCTTC. The chain combines TRBV14 with TRBJ2-1, with D uncertain. Germline V gene lookup returns CDR1 SGHDN and CDR2 FVKESK. The CDR3 consists of 14 residues. V lost 1 base and J 5 bases, leaving 9 bases between the germline ends.

Ten or more counts support this clonotype. The chain couples TRBV30 to TRBJ2-5; 7 bases are a match to TRBD1. V gave up 3 bases and J gave up 4 bases; unmatched junction bases: 8. The CDR3 is 14 residues long. CDR1 and CDR2 (germline): GTSNPN, SVGIG (reference sequence). The CDR3 DNA reads as TGTGCCTGGAGCATCGGGACAGCGATAGAGACCCAGTACTTC. Amino acids: CAWSIGTAIETQYF.

This clonotype was seen repeatedly, ten times or more. V and J are TRBV7-2 and TRBJ1-1; TRBD1 might be the D (5 bases). This CDR3 has 13 amino acids. Deletions cut 5 bases from V and 4 bases from J, with 11 bases between. Germline CDR1 SGHTA, CDR2 FQGNSA. CDR3 sequence reads: CASSHRQITEAFF. Written as DNA, the CDR3 is TGTGCCAGCAGCCATCGACAGATCACTGAAGCTTTCTTT.

This clonotype was counted at least ten times. This sequence joins TRBV7-2 and TRBJ2-6, with D possibly being TRBD1 (6 bases). CDR3 length: 17 amino acids. Germline V gene sequence: CDR1 SGHTA, CDR2 FQGNSA. Trimming left V 2 bases short and J 0 bases short, with 11 bases between. This CDR3 reads CASSLRGWHSGANVLTF. The CDR3 nucleotides read TGTGCCAGCAGCTTAAGGGGGTGGCACTCTGGGGCCAACGTCCTGACTTTC.

V and J are TRBV30 and TRBJ2-3, with TRBD2 as a possible D gene (6 bases). The CDR3 sequence is 14 residues long. V was pared by 0 bases and J by 0 bases, with 7 bases between. Per germline, CDR1 GTSNPN and CDR2 SVGIG (reference sequence). The CDR3 DNA follows: TGTGCCTGGAGTGTAAGCGGGAGCACAGATACGCAGTATTTT. It codes for CAWSVSGSTDTQYF.

At least ten counts were recorded for this clonotype. The chain carries TRBV12-3 or TRBV12-4 and TRBJ2-2; no reliable D call. This CDR3 comprises 12 residues. Between the trimmed V and J ends, which lost 3 bases and 5 bases, there was a span of 4 bases. Here the CDR3 reads CASSLGTGELFF. In DNA, the CDR3 is TGTGCCAGCAGTTTGGGGACCGGGGAGCTGTTTTTT.

This clonotype was counted only a few times. The chain is built from TRBV5-1 and TRBJ1-1; tentatively, D is TRBD1 (6 bases). V lost 2 bases, J lost 6 bases, and 17 bases lay in between. The CDR3 runs 15 residues. From germline, CDR1 is SGHRS and CDR2 YFSETQ. In DNA form, the CDR3 reads TGCGCCAGCAGCTTTACAGGGATGAGGGGGGCTGAAGCTTTCTTT. Protein: CASSFTGMRGAEAFF.

This clonotype was seen many times. The chain couples TRBV12-3 or TRBV12-4 to TRBJ1-1, with D uncertain. Trimming removed 1 base from V and 5 bases from J, with 11 bases in between. The CDR3 extends over 14 amino acids. The CDR3 protein is CASSLGPSLTEAFF. CDR3 sequence (DNA): TGTGCCAGCAGTTTAGGACCAAGTTTAACTGAAGCTTTCTTT.

This clonotype was recorded at least ten times. The chain employs TRBV25-1 and TRBJ1-5; D is ambiguous. The CDR3 has 15 residues. Germline V gives CDR1 MGHDK, CDR2 SYGVNS. Trimming took off 2 bases at V and 0 bases at J, with 8 bases between the two ends. This chain's CDR3 is CASSEAAYSNQPQHF. Written as DNA, the CDR3 is TGTGCCAGCAGTGAAGCAGCTTATAGCAATCAGCCCCAGCATTTT.

The rearrangement links TRBV29-1 to TRBJ2-3; D might be TRBD1 or TRBD2, each matching 5 bases. This CDR3 contains 11 residues. The V gene lost 4 bases and the J gene lost 7 bases, with 9 bases spanning the gap. Germline lookup yields CDR1 SQVTM and CDR2 ANQGSEA. The CDR3 is CSVAGPNTQYF. The CDR3 DNA follows: TGCAGCGTTGCGGGACCCAATACGCAGTATTTT.

This clonotype was counted ten times or more. The V call is TRBV20-1, the J call TRBJ2-7; TRBD2 might be the D (7 bases). This CDR3 has 12 residues. V lost 3 bases to trimming and J lost 12 bases, with 18 bases between them. CDR1 is DFQATT and CDR2 is SNEGSKA in the germline V gene (reference sequence). In nucleotides, the CDR3 is TGCAGTGCTAGCGTGTGGAGGGGGGGAATGTACTTC. Residues: CSASVWRGGMYF.

The table lists this clonotype with many counts. The J gene is TRBJ2-5, the V gene TRBV30; D perhaps matches TRBD2 (6 bases). CDR1 and CDR2 (germline): GTSNPN, SVGIG (reference sequence). This CDR3 has 13 residues. Trimming removed 0 bases at V and 5 bases at J, with 10 bases between. The CDR3 DNA reads as TGTGCCTGGAGTGTTCGGGGGATTGAGACCCAGTACTTC. Translated, it gives CAWSVRGIETQYF.

This clonotype was detected many times. V and J are TRBV2 and TRBJ1-4, with TRBD1 matching over 7 bases. Germline V lookup: CDR1 SNHLY, CDR2 FYNNEI. V lost 6 bases, J lost 14 bases, and 15 bases stayed unmatched. This CDR3 region has 14 residues. In nucleotides, the CDR3 is TGTGCCAGCAGCGAGAGACAGGGTAGAGTTCGCCTGTTTTTT. Residues: CASSERQGRVRLFF.

This clonotype was detected a few times. The V call is TRBV10-2, the J call TRBJ2-5; a possible D gene is TRBD2 (6 bases). Germline CDR1 is WSHSY and CDR2 is SAAADI. With 11 bases removed from V and 8 bases from J, the gap between germline ends came to 21 bases. The CDR3 is made up of 13 amino acids. The CDR3 protein is CAAGTGTVLTQYF. In DNA, the CDR3 is TGCGCCGCCGGGACTGGTACGGTTTTAACCCAGTACTTC.

This clonotype was seen repeatedly, ten times or more. The chain combines TRBV27 with TRBJ2-5, with no clear D. The CDR3 runs 16 residues. Germline assignment: CDR1 MNHEY and CDR2 SMNVEV (reference sequence). V shed 3 bases and J shed 3 bases, with 17 bases lying between them. In nucleotides, the CDR3 is TGTGCCAGCAGTTTGGGTAGGGATTCCTCAGAAGAGACCCAGTACTTC. This gives the protein CASSLGRDSSEETQYF.

Many counts were recorded for this clonotype. The rearrangement uses TRBV18 and TRBJ1-5; possible D gene TRBD1, 5 bases. This CDR3 has 15 residues. The germline gives CDR1 KGHSH, CDR2 LQKENI. V was shortened by 6 bases and J by 4 bases, with 16 bases between the two germline ends. The CDR3 sequence: CASSPLAGLNQPQHF. The CDR3, as DNA: TGTGCCAGCTCCCCCCTAGCGGGGCTGAATCAGCCCCAGCATTTT.

This clonotype turned up a few times. The chain combines TRBV6-2 or TRBV6-3 with TRBJ1-2; D unclear. There are 15 residues in the CDR3. V lost 2 bases, J lost 0 bases, and 10 bases lay in between. The V gene's germline CDR1 is MNHEY and CDR2 SVGEGT. The CDR3 DNA is TGTGCCAGCAGTTACAAGTTACCGGCTAACTATGGCTACACCTTC. Protein sequence: CASSYKLPANYGYTF.